The clone carrying this TCR beta chain was picked up a small number of times. The source of the sample is a study of OX40 agonist ivuxolimab in advanced cancers. V shed 4 bases and J 2 bases; nucleotides not matched to a gene: 12. CDR3 size: 17 residues. Germline CDR1 is SGHTS and CDR2 is YDEGEE. The method was immunoSEQ multiplex PCR; TCRdb's version includes in-frame clones alone and lacks a portion of them. The profile covers about 98,000 clones, with about 83% appearing a single time and over 0.4% taken by the ten largest. The sequencing here drew on CD4+ or CD8+ T cells sorted from blood, taken in a trial of the OX40 agonist ivuxolimab. This clonotype was obtained from an adult with an advanced solid tumor such as melanoma, head and neck, liver or kidney cancer. The V gene is TRBV5-8, the J gene TRBJ1-5, with TRBD1 matching 7 bases. CDR3: CASSPRTGSYGNQPQHF. As DNA, the CDR3 is TGTGCCAGCAGCCCGAGGACAGGATCATATGGCAATCAGCCCCAGCATTTT. The entire variable domain, with the rest obtained from reference TRBV5-8 and TRBJ1-5, is as follows: EAGVTQSPTHLIKTRGQQATLRCSPISGHTSVYWYQQALGLGLQFLLWYDEGEERNRGNFPPRFSGRQFPNYSSELNVNALELEDSALYLCASSPRTGSYGNQPQHFGDGTRLSIL.